The 29 T cell receptor beta chains below come from one sample, sequenced in a study of TIL therapy for anti-PD-1-resistant metastatic lung cancer. Sequencing used immunoSEQ v3. This table comes from immunoSEQ multiplex PCR, and its TCRdb copy is limited to in-frame clones, with some not included. The table has 55,000 to 65,000 clones, roughly 69% seen once. Time point reported: pre-treatment sample, taken before nivolumab and TIL therapy. The starting material was blood, obtained at baseline. These receptor sequences come from a person aged 30 to 80 with non-small cell lung cancer.

Here the CDR3 DNA reads TGTGCCTGGAGTGTTTGGGGGACAGGGAAAGCTGAAGCTTTCTTT. It specifies CAWSVWGTGKAEAFF. The chain recombines TRBV30 with TRBJ1-1, with 9 bases identical to TRBD1. Germline values: CDR1 GTSNPN, CDR2 SVGIG (reference sequence). This CDR3 has 15 residues. Unmatched junction bases numbered 8, after V lost 0 bases and J lost 6 bases.

The chain employs TRBV5-1 and TRBJ2-3; no clear D. Germline V gene lookup returns CDR1 SGHRS and CDR2 YFSETQ. The V end was cut by 3 bases, the J end by 6 bases, with 17 bases between. The CDR3 is 15 amino acids. This chain's CDR3 is CASSSLTLAQDTQYF. In DNA, the CDR3 is TGCGCCAGCAGCTCCCTGACACTGGCACAGGATACGCAGTATTTT.

The chain carries TRBV19 and TRBJ1-5; TRBD1 agrees at 9 bases. This CDR3 is 13 amino acids long. Germline CDR1 and CDR2: LNHDA and SQIVND (reference sequence). Trimming cost V 5 bases and J 4 bases; bases outside gene matches: 0. The CDR3 coding sequence is TGTGCCAGTAGTGGGACAGGGAATCAGCCCCAGCATTTT. This gives the protein CASSGTGNQPQHF. The full variable domain, rest sourced from reference TRBV19 and TRBJ1-5, is DGGITQSPKYLFRKEGQNVTLSCEQNLNHDAMYWYRQDPGQGLRLIYYSQIVNDFQKGDIAEGYSVSREKKESFPLTVTSAQKNPTAFYLCASSGTGNQPQHFGDGTRLSIL.

This clone was detected a few times. The rearrangement joins TRBV5-1 to TRBJ2-1; TRBD1 agrees at 7 bases. The germline V gene encodes CDR1 SGHRS and CDR2 YFSETQ. This CDR3 has 14 amino acids. After removal of 3 bases from V and 5 bases from J, the junction contained 5 bases not matched to a gene. The CDR3 DNA follows: TGCGCCAGCAGCTCGTTGGGACAGAACAATGAGCAGTTCTTC. This encodes CASSSLGQNNEQFF.

The chain combines TRBV6-1 with TRBJ1-1, with 8 bases fitting TRBD1. The J segment lost 3 bases and the V segment lost 11 bases, leaving 8 bases of the junction unmatched. The CDR3 sequence is 13 residues long. The germline V gene has CDR1 MNHNS and CDR2 SASEGT. This CDR3 is CALRDRRDTEAFF. Here the CDR3 DNA reads TGTGCCCTACGGGACAGGAGGGACACTGAAGCTTTCTTT.

V gene TRBV7-9 combines with J gene TRBJ2-1, with D possibly TRBD2 on 7 matching bases. Germline-derived CDR1 and CDR2 are SEHNR and FQNEAQ (reference sequence). The CDR3 contains 16 residues. V was pared by 3 bases and J by 1 base, with 13 bases between. The CDR3, as DNA: TGTGCCAGCAGCTTGGGAGGGGGGCGGTCCTACAATGAGCAGTTCTTC. Its translation is CASSLGGGRSYNEQFF.

This clone was observed once. The chain couples TRBV19 to TRBJ2-1; 7 bases map to TRBD2. This CDR3 has 14 amino acids. V was clipped by 6 bases and J by 3 bases; unmatched bases: 5. The germline V gene has CDR1 LNHDA and CDR2 SQIVND (reference sequence). Written as DNA, the CDR3 is TGTGCCAGTAGCCTTGGGAGGGGCTACAATGAGCAGTTCTTC. Translated, it gives CASSLGRGYNEQFF.

The chain couples TRBV5-8 to TRBJ2-3; 9 nucleotides agree with TRBD2. CDR1 and CDR2 from the germline V gene are SGHTS and YDEGEE. The V and J ends lost 9 bases and 1 base, in that order; junction bases with no gene match: 6. This CDR3 spans 14 amino acids. The CDR3 DNA follows: TGTGCCACCTTGACTAGCGGACGCACAGATACGCAGTATTTT. Protein sequence: CATLTSGRTDTQYF.

There are a few counts of this clone. The genes are TRBV10-2 and TRBJ1-1; a weak D match, TRBD1 (5 bases). Germline CDR1 reads WSHSY; CDR2 reads SAAADI. The CDR3 is 13 residues long. Between the trimmed V and J ends, which lost 4 bases and 6 bases, there was a span of 12 bases. In DNA, the CDR3 is TGCGCCAGCAGTGTATTGATAGGGGCTGAAGCTTTCTTT. It translates to CASSVLIGAEAFF.

The rearrangement joins TRBV7-9 to TRBJ2-5, with D perhaps matching TRBD2 (5 bases). The length of the CDR3 is 13 residues. V lost 0 bases and J 13 bases, leaving 15 bases between the germline ends. Per germline, CDR1 SEHNR and CDR2 FQNEAQ (reference sequence). CDR3 nucleotide sequence: TGTGCCAGCAGCTTAGCGCCTTCAGCGGTCCCGTACTTC. Encoded protein: CASSLAPSAVPYF.

The chain links TRBV27 to TRBJ2-7, with no clear D. V was trimmed by 3 bases and J by 2 bases, leaving 14 bases between them. Germline V CDR1 and CDR2: MNHEY, SMNVEV (reference sequence). The CDR3 has 15 amino acids. For the CDR3, the DNA is TGTGCCAGCAGTTTCCAGGCGGCGCCACCCTACGAGCAGTACTTC. Encoded protein: CASSFQAAPPYEQYF.

This chain connects TRBV7-3 to TRBJ2-2; no clear D gene. Looked up from germline, CDR1 is SGHTA and CDR2 is FQGTGA. The CDR3 spans 14 residues. With 3 bases removed from V and 2 bases from J, the gap between germline ends came to 7 bases. CDR3 loop: CASSLSVNTGELFF. The DNA of the CDR3 is TGTGCCAGCAGCTTGTCCGTTAACACCGGGGAGCTGTTTTTT.

This clone was counted many times. CDR3 DNA: TGTGCCAGCAGTGACGTGGGGGGACAATTCGACGAGCAGTACTTC. Encoded protein: CASSDVGGQFDEQYF. The V and J genes are TRBV2 and TRBJ2-7, with D perhaps TRBD1 or TRBD2 (6 bases each). V was trimmed by 3 bases and J by 5 bases, leaving 17 bases between them. CDR1 SNHLY and CDR2 FYNNEI come from the germline V gene. CDR3 length equals 15 residues.

Only a few counts were recorded for this clone. V and J are TRBV4-1 and TRBJ1-5; D not certain. Trimming took off 1 base at V and 6 bases at J, with 7 bases between the two ends. This CDR3 comprises 13 residues. The V gene's germline CDR1 is MGHRA and CDR2 YSYEKL. The CDR3 here is CASSQGGGQPQHF. The CDR3 DNA reads as TGCGCCAGCAGCCAAGGCGGCGGTCAGCCCCAGCATTTT.

This chain uses TRBV7-9 with TRBJ1-5; D gene unclear. The V end lost 3 bases, the J end lost 3 bases, and 15 bases lay between the germline ends. The CDR3 length is 16 residues. Germline CDR1 and CDR2: SEHNR and FQNEAQ (reference sequence). CDR3 amino acids: CASSFLSLGYNQPQHF. The CDR3 coding sequence is TGTGCCAGCAGCTTCCTTTCGTTGGGGTACAATCAGCCCCAGCATTTT.

A few counts support this clone. This rearrangement joins TRBV4-1 to TRBJ1-4, with D tentatively TRBD1 (6 bases). Trimming removed 2 bases at V and 4 bases at J, with 14 bases between. The CDR3 consists of 16 residues. Germline V lookup: CDR1 MGHRA, CDR2 YSYEKL. As DNA, the CDR3 is TGCGCCAGCAGCCAAACGAGGGGGGACCTTAATGAAAAACTGTTTTTT. Translating it yields CASSQTRGDLNEKLFF.

The rearrangement joins TRBV5-1 to TRBJ2-2; 9 bases map to TRBD2. V shed 8 bases and J 6 bases; nucleotides not matched to a gene: 8. This CDR3 is 14 amino acids long. Germline assignment: CDR1 SGHRS and CDR2 YFSETQ. The CDR3 loop reads CASYSGGNSGELFF. CDR3 DNA sequence: TGCGCCAGTTATAGCGGGGGAAATTCCGGGGAGCTGTTTTTT.

Judged by abundance, this clone is medium-sized. The chain couples TRBV7-3 to TRBJ2-1; 7 bases are a match to TRBD2. Trimming cost V 1 base and J 5 bases; bases outside gene matches: 8. The CDR3 extends over 16 amino acids. CDR1 and CDR2 from the germline V gene are SGHTA and FQGTGA. CDR3 amino acids: CASSLIAASGDNEQFF. The CDR3 DNA reads as TGTGCCAGCAGCTTAATAGCGGCTAGCGGCGACAATGAGCAGTTCTTC.

This clone was counted only a few times. This chain links TRBV7-9 with TRBJ2-7, with D perhaps matching TRBD2 (6 bases). Germline CDR1 and CDR2: SEHNR and FQNEAQ (reference sequence). Trimming pared 5 bases from V and 4 bases from J, leaving 9 bases between. The CDR3 is 12 amino acids. The CDR3 loop reads CASSPGEYEQYF. The CDR3 DNA is TGTGCCAGCAGCCCGGGGGAATACGAGCAGTACTTC.

This chain links TRBV5-5 with TRBJ2-7; D remains unclear. V was pared by 6 bases and J by 3 bases, with 16 bases between. Germline loops: CDR1 SGHKS, CDR2 YYEKEE (reference sequence). This CDR3 has 14 residues. The CDR3 sequence: CASTLRGTGYEQYF. The CDR3 DNA reads as TGTGCCAGCACCCTGAGAGGAACGGGCTACGAGCAGTACTTC.

The rearrangement uses TRBV30 and TRBJ2-5; D is unclear. CDR1 is GTSNPN and CDR2 is SVGIG in the germline V gene (reference sequence). CDR3 length equals 13 residues. V lost 0 bases to trimming and J lost 2 bases, with 7 bases between them. This CDR3 reads CAWSVSDQETQYF. In DNA, the CDR3 is TGTGCCTGGAGTGTCTCAGATCAAGAGACCCAGTACTTC.

V and J are TRBV18 and TRBJ2-7, with D possibly being TRBD1 (6 bases). Trimming removed 5 bases at V and 2 bases at J, with 16 bases between. CDR1 and CDR2 (germline): KGHSH, LQKENI. CDR3 length: 15 amino acids. The CDR3 DNA is TGTGCCAGCTCAAGCAACAGGGATGGGGCCTACGAGCAGTACTTC. Protein product: CASSSNRDGAYEQYF. Looking up the rest from reference TRBV18 and TRBJ2-7 gives the full variable domain: NAGVMQNPRHLVRRRGQEARLRCSPMKGHSHVYWYRQLPEEGLKFMVYLQKENIIDESGMPKERFSAEFPKEGPSILRIQQVVRGDSAAYFCASSSNRDGAYEQYFGPGTRLTVT.

This chain joins TRBV19 and TRBJ1-2; D is undetermined. The CDR3 length is 15 residues. Germline assignment: CDR1 LNHDA and CDR2 SQIVND (reference sequence). V lost 7 bases and J lost 2, with 17 bases in between. CDR3 amino acids: CASNRGSYLNYGYTF. CDR3 nucleotide sequence: TGTGCCAGTAACCGCGGCTCCTACCTGAACTATGGCTACACCTTC.

The CDR3 region has the DNA TGTGCCAGCAGCTTAGGGTTTAAGGGCTGGGGCACTGAAGCTTTCTTT. Its protein product is CASSLGFKGWGTEAFF. The genes are TRBV11-3 and TRBJ1-1; D remains ambiguous. CDR3 length: 16 amino acids. The germline CDR1 and CDR2 sequences are SGHNT and YENEEA. The germline V and J ends were trimmed by 1 base and 4 bases, with 16 bases remaining between them. The full variable domain, its missing parts supplied by reference TRBV11-3 and TRBJ1-1, is EAGVVQSPRYKIIEKKQPVAFWCNPISGHNTLYWYLQNLGQGPELLIRYENEEAVDDSQLPKDRFSAERLKGVDSTLKIQPAELGDSAVYLCASSLGFKGWGTEAFFGQGTRLTVV.

This chain connects TRBV5-1 to TRBJ1-4; D uncertain. Germline V gives CDR1 SGHRS, CDR2 YFSETQ. V was pared by 2 bases and J by 5 bases, with 10 bases between. CDR3 size: 14 residues. The CDR3, as DNA: TGCGCCAGCAGCTTACGGGAGTCGAATGAAAAACTGTTTTTT. This gives the protein CASSLRESNEKLFF.

The genes are TRBV5-1 and TRBJ2-5, with TRBD2 matching over 7 bases. This CDR3 spans 14 amino acids. J lost 4 bases, V lost 0 bases, and 3 bases had no gene match. Germline CDR1 SGHRS, CDR2 YFSETQ. The DNA of the CDR3 is TGCGCCAGCAGCTTGGTAGGCGGGGGAGAGACCCAGTACTTC. Its translation is CASSLVGGGETQYF.

This clone was recorded a few times. The rearrangement uses TRBV29-1 and TRBJ1-1; D not resolved. Germline CDR1 and CDR2: SQVTM and ANQGSEA. The ends were cut back, 2 bases at V and 3 bases at J, with 7 bases in the middle. The CDR3 totals 12 residues. The CDR3 DNA follows: TGCAGCGTTGAAAGTATTTACACTGAAGCTTTCTTT. Translation: CSVESIYTEAFF.

This clone was counted a single time. The chain couples TRBV11-3 to TRBJ2-2; TRBD2 matches at 9 bases. V dropped 4 bases and J dropped 0; count of bases not matched to a gene: 12. The CDR3 is 19 amino acids. The V gene's germline CDR1 is SGHNT and CDR2 YENEEA. The CDR3 nucleotides are TGTGCCAGCAGCTCCGGTGGGGCGGGGGGGCCCGCGAACACCGGGGAGCTGTTTTTT. Translation gives CASSSGGAGGPANTGELFF.

The chain carries TRBV6-1 and TRBJ2-1, with D perhaps assigned TRBD1 or TRBD2 (5 bases each). Per germline, CDR1 MNHNS and CDR2 SASEGT. Trimming took off 5 bases at V and 7 bases at J, with 15 bases between the two ends. The CDR3 has 14 residues. Written as DNA, the CDR3 is TGTGCCAGCAGTAGCTCGGGACCAATAAATGAGCAGTTCTTC. Its translation: CASSSSGPINEQFF.